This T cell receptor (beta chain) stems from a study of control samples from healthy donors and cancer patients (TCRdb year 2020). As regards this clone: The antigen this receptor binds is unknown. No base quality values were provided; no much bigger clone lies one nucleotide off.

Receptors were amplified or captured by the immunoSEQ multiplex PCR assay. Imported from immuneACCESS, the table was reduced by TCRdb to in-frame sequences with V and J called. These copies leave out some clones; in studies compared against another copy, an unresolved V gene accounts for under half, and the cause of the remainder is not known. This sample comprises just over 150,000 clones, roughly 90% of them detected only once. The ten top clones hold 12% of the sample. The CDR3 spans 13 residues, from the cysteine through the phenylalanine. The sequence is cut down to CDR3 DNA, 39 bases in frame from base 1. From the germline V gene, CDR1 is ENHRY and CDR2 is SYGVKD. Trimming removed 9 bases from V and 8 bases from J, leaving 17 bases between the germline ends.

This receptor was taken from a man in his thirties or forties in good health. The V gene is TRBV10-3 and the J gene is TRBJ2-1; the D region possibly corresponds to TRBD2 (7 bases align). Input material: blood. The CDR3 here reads CAIQGRGPDEQFF. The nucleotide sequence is TGTGCCATTCAAGGGCGGGGGCCGGATGAGCAGTTCTTC.